The rows below give T cell receptor beta chains drawn from one sample of a study of CD8 T cells in Susac syndrome. In TCRdb, the immunoSEQ multiplex PCR reads were re-called with MiXCR into one record per CDR3 protein. The data hold about 71,000 distinct CDR3 sequences, with 96% observed a single time. Sequencing used CD4+ T cells from PBMCs. The receptors shown here come from a human donor with multiple sclerosis. Each CDR3 is given with its conserved first and last residue. The order of the fields is J gene, V gene, D gene, clone size, CDR3 protein, CDR3 DNA. D genes are given only for firm matches. Clone size is not always given. Where it is, it says once, few, many or a class for expanded clones.

>TRBJ1-6|TRBV9|NA|NA
CASSGQAGNNSPLHF
TGTGCCAGCAGCGGACAGGCGGGGAATAATTCACCCCTCCACTTT
>TRBJ1-4|TRBV12-3/TRBV12-4|TRBD1|NA
CASSSIRTGRNEKLFF
TGTGCCAGCAGTTCAATCCGGACAGGAAGAAATGAAAAACTGTTTTTT
>TRBJ2-7|TRBV7-9|NA|NA
CASSSVTVSYEQYF
TGTGCCAGCAGCTCAGTGACAGTATCCTACGAGCAGTACTTC
>TRBJ1-1|TRBV5-1|TRBD1|NA
CASSGQGVNTEAFF
TGCGCCAGCAGTGGACAGGGGGTGAACACTGAAGCTTTCTTT
>TRBJ2-7|TRBV7-9|TRBD1|NA
CATVGTGTYEQYF
TGTGCCACTGTCGGGACAGGGACCTACGAGCAGTACTTC
>TRBJ2-7|TRBV13|TRBD2|once
CASSLRAKLAGGLEQYF
TGTGCCAGCAGCTTACGTGCGAAGCTAGCGGGGGGGCTCGAGCAGTACTTC
>TRBJ2-5|TRBV4-2|NA|once
CASSQASRGRLETQYF
TGTGCCAGCAGCCAAGCCTCCCGGGGGAGGTTAGAGACCCAGTACTTC
>TRBJ2-1|TRBV7-2|NA|few
CASSLGYNEQFF
TGTGCCAGCAGCTTGGGATACAATGAGCAGTTCTTC
>TRBJ2-7|TRBV7-9|NA|NA
CASSPSQAGVSEQYF
TGTGCCAGCAGCCCCTCCCAAGCAGGCGTCTCTGAGCAGTACTTC
>TRBJ2-7|TRBV3-1|TRBD1|once
CASSRGQGGYEQYF
TGTGCCAGCAGCCGAGGACAGGGTGGATACGAGCAGTACTTC
>TRBJ2-1|TRBV5-6|TRBD2|NA
CASSQGLAENNEQFF
TGTGCCAGCAGCCAGGGACTAGCGGAAAACAATGAGCAGTTCTTC
>TRBJ2-1|TRBV7-2|TRBD2|NA
CASSFAGGGAGEQFF
TGTGCCAGCAGCTTTGCGGGCGGGGGGGCTGGAGAGCAGTTCTTC
>TRBJ2-3|TRBV12-3/TRBV12-4|NA|NA
CASSSWGHTDTQYF
TGTGCCAGCAGTTCCTGGGGGCACACAGATACGCAGTATTTT
>TRBJ1-2|TRBV24-1|NA|NA
CATSDLDSNYGYTF
TGTGCCACCAGTGATCTAGACAGTAACTATGGCTACACCTTC
>TRBJ1-2|TRBV12-3/TRBV12-4|NA|NA
CASRTARDGYTF
TGTGCCAGCAGAACGGCGAGAGATGGCTACACCTTC
>TRBJ1-1|TRBV6-6|TRBD1|NA
CASRGQGGTEAFF
TGTGCCAGCAGGGGACAGGGAGGCACTGAAGCTTTCTTT
>TRBJ1-1|TRBV27|NA|NA
CASSFSGANLNTEAFF
TGTGCCAGCAGTTTTTCCGGGGCGAACTTGAACACTGAAGCTTTCTTT